The present T cell receptor beta chain was sequenced within a study of blood T cell repertoires in COVID-19. Across the study: The United States, Italy and Spain supplied acute and convalescent COVID-19 samples. PBMCs, B-cell-depleted T cells, or T cells were the source of the cDNA or gDNA that made up the material.

Authors' processing steps: Estimation of nucleated cell counts relied on the amplification of reference gene primers. Libraries were prepared by immunoSEQ multiplex PCR; TCRdb keeps only in-frame clonotypes and omits some of them. V and J calls and clone size are copied from that table; D and trimming were computed from the DNA. This table has some 100,000 clones, around nine tenths appearing once. The CDR3 contains 15 residues. V was trimmed by 2 bases and J by 8 bases, leaving 18 bases between them. Germline values: CDR1 MNHNS, CDR2 SASEGT. The sample comprised peripheral blood. The chain uses TRBV6-1 and TRBJ1-1; unclear D gene. The receptor's source is a man aged 50 to 60 with acute or convalescent COVID-19. CDR3 sequence (DNA): TGTGCCAGCAGTGAATCCCCCGAGCCAACTTGGGAAGCTTTCTTT. Its translation: CASSESPEPTWEAFF.